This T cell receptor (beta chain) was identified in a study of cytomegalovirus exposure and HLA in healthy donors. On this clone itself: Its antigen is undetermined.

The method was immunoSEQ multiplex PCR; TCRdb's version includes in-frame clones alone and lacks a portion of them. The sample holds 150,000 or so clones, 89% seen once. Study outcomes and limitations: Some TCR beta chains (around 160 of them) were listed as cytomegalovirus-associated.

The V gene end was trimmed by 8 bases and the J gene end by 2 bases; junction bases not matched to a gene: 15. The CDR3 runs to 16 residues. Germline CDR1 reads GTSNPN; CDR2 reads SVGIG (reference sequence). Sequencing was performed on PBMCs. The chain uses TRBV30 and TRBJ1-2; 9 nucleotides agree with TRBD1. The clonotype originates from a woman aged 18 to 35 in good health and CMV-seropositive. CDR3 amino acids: CAGWTGTGNKNYGYTF. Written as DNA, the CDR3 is TGTGCCGGCTGGACCGGGACAGGGAATAAAAACTATGGCTACACCTTC. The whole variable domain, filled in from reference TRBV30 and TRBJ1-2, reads SQTIHQWPATLVQPVGSPLSLECTVEGTSNPNLYWYRQAAGRGLQLLFYSVGIGQISSEVPQNLSASRPQDRQFILSSKKLLLSDSGFYLCAGWTGTGNKNYGYTFGSGTRLTVV.